This T cell receptor beta chain was captured in a study of shared clonotypes between healthy human individuals. Healthy adults negative for HIV, lacking recent acute infections or vaccinations, served as donors. Germline CDR1 and CDR2: SSHAT and FNYEAQ (reference sequence). The CDR3 covers 13 residues. The J segment lost 7 bases and the V segment lost 6 bases, leaving 9 bases of the junction unmatched. Method: immunoSEQ multiplex PCR; TCRdb's copy keeps in-frame clones and lacks some. The sample carries over a million clones, approximately 96% recorded once. This clone came up once. The target antigen is unknown. General observations from the study: Lower generation probabilities were found for non-shared clonotypes than for those shared by all four donors.

Source material: naive CD4+ T cells sorted from blood. Sample subset: CD45RA+ positively selected. The TCR sequence derives from a man aged 25 to 40 in good health. The gene calls are TRBV7-7 and TRBJ2-7; 7 bases align to TRBD1. CDR3 in DNA: TGTGCCAGCAGTTTTCAAAGGGGGCGTGAGCAGTACTTC. This encodes CASSFQRGREQYF.